This T cell receptor (beta chain) was documented in a study of T-cell reconstitution after alpha-beta-depleted transplantation in children. This clonotype was counted ten times or more. As it was prepared, the TCRbeta library received unique molecular identifiers. TCRdb independently ran MiXCR on the PCR reads; one entry per CDR3 protein. The sample lists around 96,000 distinct CDR3 sequences, 9% to 15% occurring once. Germline loops: CDR1 DFQATT, CDR2 SNEGSKA (reference sequence). There are 11 residues in the CDR3. V was shortened by 3 bases and J by 15 bases, with 15 bases between the two germline ends.

The sequence derives from a human donor who donated a stem cell graft to a child with inherited bone marrow failure. The chain has TRBV20-1 and TRBJ2-1; either TRBD1 or TRBD2 may fit D (5 bases each). The sample was PBMCs from the stem cell graft donor, taken from the stem cell graft. The CDR3 nucleotides are TGCAGTGCTAGTTTCCGGGACGCGGGGTTCTTC. Protein: CSASFRDAGFF.